This entry lists 14 T cell receptor beta chains sequenced from one sample in a study of blood T cell repertoires in COVID-19. Using immunoSEQ multiplex PCR, the repertoire was profiled, and TCRdb retains in-frame clones only, with some absent. The sample consists of approximately 250,000 clones, about 89% of them appearing once. Sequenced material: peripheral blood. The receptors originated from a woman aged 55 to 70 who had recovered from COVID-19.

This clone was observed a handful of times. CDR3 in DNA: TGTGCCAGCAGTTGGGGGACAGGGGGACAGCCCCAGCATTTT. It encodes CASSWGTGGQPQHF. The chain carries TRBV28 and TRBJ1-5; 11 bases fit TRBD1. V shed 4 bases, J shed 7 bases, and the junction held 3 bases outside the gene matches. This CDR3 is built from 14 residues. Germline loops: CDR1 MDHEN, CDR2 SYDVKM. The full variable domain, with the rest looked up from reference TRBV28 and TRBJ1-5, is DVKVTQSSRYLVKRTGEKVFLECVQDMDHENMFWYRQDPGLGLRLIYFSYDVKMKEKGDIPEGYSVSREKKERFSLILESASTNQTSMYLCASSWGTGGQPQHFGDGTRLSIL.

This sequence joins TRBV28 and TRBJ1-3; D remains ambiguous. This CDR3 contains 12 residues. CDR1 and CDR2 (germline): MDHEN, SYDVKM. The ends were cut back, 6 bases at V and 7 bases at J, with 10 bases in the middle. The CDR3 coding sequence is TGTGCCAGCAGGGCCAGCAGGAACACCATATATTTT. Translating it yields CASRASRNTIYF.

This clone was seen a single time. The chain carries TRBV5-1 and TRBJ2-1; 9 nucleotides match TRBD1. The CDR3 is made up of 14 amino acids. CDR1 is SGHRS and CDR2 is YFSETQ in the germline V gene. V gave up 5 bases and J gave up 8 bases; unmatched junction bases: 8. In DNA, the CDR3 is TGCGCCAGCAGAGTGGGGACAGGGAGGGATGAGCAGTTCTTC. Its translation: CASRVGTGRDEQFF.

V usage is TRBV5-3 and J usage is TRBJ2-7; 11 bases are a match to TRBD1. TRBV5-3 falls under the ORF class, with uncertain function. The CDR3 runs to 15 residues. The junction had 7 bases not matched to a gene; V was cut back by 3 bases and J by 5 bases. The CDR3 region has the DNA TGTGCCAGAAGCTCGAGGGACAGGGGGATCAACGAGCAGTACTTC. Protein product: CARSSRDRGINEQYF.

The chain recombines TRBV7-9 with TRBJ1-6; D is unresolved. V lost 10 bases and J lost 1, with 11 bases in between. The CDR3 has 14 amino acids. Per germline, CDR1 SEHNR and CDR2 FQNEAQ (reference sequence). The CDR3 sequence is CATEPGSYNSPLHF. In DNA form, the CDR3 reads TGTGCCACCGAGCCAGGTTCCTATAATTCACCCCTCCACTTT.

The chain links TRBV19 to TRBJ2-2; D may be TRBD1 (5 bases). This CDR3 is built from 15 residues. Germline V gene data show CDR1 as LNHDA and CDR2 as SQIVND (reference sequence). V lost 4 bases and J lost 6, with 15 bases in between. CDR3 DNA: TGTGCCAGTAGTAATCTCAGGGTTATCGCCGGGGAGCTGTTTTTT. Its protein product is CASSNLRVIAGELFF.

This rearrangement joins TRBV18 to TRBJ2-2; D is uncertain. Trimming left V 2 bases short and J 0 bases short, with 7 bases between. The germline CDR1 and CDR2 sequences are KGHSH and LQKENI. CDR3 length: 15 residues. The CDR3 loop reads CASSPEASNTGELFF. Here the CDR3 DNA reads TGTGCCAGCTCACCAGAGGCGTCGAACACCGGGGAGCTGTTTTTT. Filled out from reference TRBV18 and TRBJ2-2, the complete variable domain reads NAGVMQNPRHLVRRRGQEARLRCSPMKGHSHVYWYRQLPEEGLKFMVYLQKENIIDESGMPKERFSAEFPKEGPSILRIQQVVRGDSAAYFCASSPEASNTGELFFGEGSRLTVL.

The chain combines TRBV5-5 with TRBJ2-1; 9 positions agree with TRBD1. Losses at the gene ends were 1 base for V and 9 bases for J; bases not matched to a gene: 2. From germline, CDR1 is SGHKS and CDR2 YYEKEE (reference sequence). The CDR3 is 13 amino acids. The CDR3 loop is CASSLTGGSEQFF. The CDR3, as DNA: TGTGCCAGCAGCTTGACAGGGGGCAGTGAGCAGTTCTTC.

The chain employs TRBV7-9 and TRBJ2-5, with a tentative D call TRBD1 (6 bases). The CDR3 contains 14 residues. Germline V gene lookup returns CDR1 SEHNR and CDR2 FQNEAQ (reference sequence). Trimming removed 4 bases from V and 9 bases from J, with 18 bases in between. This CDR3 is CASSWDTSMVAQYF. Written as DNA, the CDR3 is TGTGCCAGCAGCTGGGACACGAGTATGGTGGCCCAGTACTTC.

The genes are TRBV13 and TRBJ2-4; 10 bases are shared with TRBD1. In germline, CDR1 is PRHDT, CDR2 FYEKMQ (reference sequence). This CDR3 region has 14 residues. Unmatched junction bases numbered 5, after V lost 4 bases and J lost 8 bases. For the CDR3, the DNA is TGTGCCAGCAGCTCCTCCGGGACAGGGGACATTCAGTACTTC. It encodes CASSSSGTGDIQYF.

This CDR3 reads CASSPVAGYQHDARSGNTIYF. The CDR3 DNA follows: TGTGCCAGCTCACCAGTCGCAGGGTACCAACACGACGCTCGCTCTGGAAACACCATATATTTT. The chain employs TRBV18 and TRBJ1-3, with a possible D match to TRBD1 (5 bases). Germline values: CDR1 KGHSH, CDR2 LQKENI. V shed 2 bases and J shed 0 bases, with 26 bases lying between them. The CDR3 loop spans 21 amino acids.

The J gene is TRBJ1-6, the V gene TRBV9; D is perhaps TRBD1 (5 bases). The CDR3 contains 14 residues. Trimming cost V 3 bases and J 6 bases, with 10 bases left between them. From germline, CDR1 is SGDLS and CDR2 YYNGEE. CDR3 region: CASSAGDLNSPLHF. CDR3 nucleotides: TGTGCCAGCAGCGCGGGGGACCTTAATTCACCCCTCCACTTT.

The chain is built from TRBV2 and TRBJ1-5; TRBD1 might be the D (6 bases). The germline CDR1 and CDR2 sequences are SNHLY and FYNNEI. The length of the CDR3 is 11 residues. With 6 bases removed from V and 9 bases from J, the gap between germline ends came to 9 bases. Written as DNA, the CDR3 is TGTGCCAGCAGGGAACAGGGGCCCCAGCATTTT. This codes for CASREQGPQHF.

The chain has TRBV9 and TRBJ2-2; 9 bases agree with TRBD1. The length of the CDR3 is 15 residues. The V gene's germline CDR1 is SGDLS and CDR2 YYNGEE. The V and J ends lost 4 bases and 2 bases, in that order; junction bases with no gene match: 3. The CDR3 region is CASSRDRANTGELFF. The CDR3, as DNA: TGTGCCAGCAGCAGGGACAGGGCAAACACCGGGGAGCTGTTTTTT. Full variable domain (rest looked up from reference TRBV9 and TRBJ2-2): DSGVTQTPKHLITATGQRVTLRCSPRSGDLSVYWYQQSLDQGLQFLIQYYNGEERAKGNILERFSAQQFPDLHSELNLSSLELGDSALYFCASSRDRANTGELFFGEGSRLTVL.